These 15 T cell receptor beta chains share one sample of origin, sequenced in a study of siplizumab effects on memory and regulatory T cells. The repertoire was sequenced with immunoSEQ multiplex PCR; TCRdb's copy has only in-frame clones and lacks some. Counted here are fewer than 45,000 clones, about 89% occurring once; the ten biggest clones make up roughly 0.25%. Sequenced: naive CD4+ T cells sorted from blood. The source is a human donor in good health.

The rearrangement joins TRBV27 to TRBJ2-7; 8 bases agree with TRBD2. CDR3 length: 14 amino acids. Germline V gene lookup returns CDR1 MNHEY and CDR2 SMNVEV (reference sequence). V gave up 5 bases and J gave up 2 bases; unmatched junction bases: 5. The CDR3 sequence is CASSTTSGTYEQYF. DNA of the CDR3: TGTGCCAGCAGTACTACTAGCGGAACCTACGAGCAGTACTTC.

The chain has TRBV6-5 and TRBJ1-1; 7 nucleotides align to TRBD1. With 2 bases clipped from V and 5 bases from J, the junction kept 5 bases outside the gene matches. Per germline, CDR1 MNHEY and CDR2 SVGAGI. This CDR3 contains 14 residues. The CDR3: CASSYVNRGTEAFF. The DNA of the CDR3 is TGTGCCAGCAGTTACGTGAACAGGGGAACTGAAGCTTTCTTT.

This chain joins TRBV7-3 and TRBJ2-2; weak D call: TRBD1 (5 bases). Germline CDR1 SGHTA, CDR2 FQGTGA. The CDR3 has 14 amino acids. V lost 5 bases and J 5 bases, leaving 12 bases between the germline ends. In DNA, the CDR3 is TGTGCCAGCAGCCCAGGGTTAGCTACCGGGGAGCTGTTTTTT. Translation gives CASSPGLATGELFF. Combining the CDR3 with reference TRBV7-3 and TRBJ2-2 gives the whole variable domain GAGVSQTPSNKVTEKGKYVELRCDPISGHTALYWYRQSLGQGPEFLIYFQGTGAADDSGLPNDRFFAVRPEGSVSTLKIQRTERGDSAVYLCASSPGLATGELFFGEGSRLTVL.

The chain is built from TRBV19 and TRBJ2-2; D is unresolved. The CDR3 spans 14 residues. Germline values: CDR1 LNHDA, CDR2 SQIVND (reference sequence). Trimming removed 3 bases at V and 7 bases at J, with 12 bases between. CDR3 region: CASSIMYSGGELFF. The CDR3 bases are TGTGCCAGTAGTATTATGTACAGTGGCGGGGAGCTGTTTTTT.

In this sample, this clone turned up a few times. The rearrangement links TRBV20-1 to TRBJ1-1; D not certain. The V end lost 6 bases, the J end lost 1 base, and 6 bases lay between the germline ends. CDR3 size: 11 residues. Germline-derived CDR1 and CDR2 are DFQATT and SNEGSKA (reference sequence). In nucleotides, the CDR3 is TGCAGTGCGCTCCGGAACACTGAAGCTTTCTTT. Protein sequence: CSALRNTEAFF.

The DNA of the CDR3 is TGTGCCAGCAGGGACAGGGGGAGCTATGGCTACACCTTC. Translating it yields CASRDRGSYGYTF. The chain couples TRBV2 to TRBJ1-2; 10 nucleotides match TRBD1. Per the germline V gene, CDR1 is SNHLY and CDR2 is FYNNEI. The CDR3 has 13 residues. The ends lost 6 bases at V and 4 bases at J; junction bases unmatched: 2.

This clone was recorded a few times. The gene calls are TRBV5-4 and TRBJ2-7; 14 nucleotides match TRBD2. This CDR3 region has 16 residues. Germline V gives CDR1 SGHNT, CDR2 YYREEE (reference sequence). V shed 4 bases, J shed 6 bases, and the junction held 9 bases outside the gene matches. In DNA form, the CDR3 reads TGTGCCAGCAGCCGCCCGACTAGCGGGAGGGCCAGCGAGCAGTACTTC. Its translation is CASSRPTSGRASEQYF.

The V gene is TRBV18, the J gene TRBJ2-5, with D possibly being TRBD1 or TRBD2 (5 bases each). This CDR3 spans 16 amino acids. From germline, CDR1 is KGHSH and CDR2 LQKENI. Trimming stripped 0 bases from V and 2 bases from J, with 13 bases between. This CDR3 is CASSPPWDADQETQYF. The CDR3 bases are TGTGCCAGCTCACCACCGTGGGACGCGGATCAAGAGACCCAGTACTTC.

There are a few counts of this clone. V usage is TRBV19 and J usage is TRBJ1-3, with TRBD1 matching 7 bases. CDR1 and CDR2 from the germline V gene are LNHDA and SQIVND (reference sequence). This CDR3 region has 14 residues. The V segment lost 6 bases and the J segment 6 bases; nucleotides outside the gene matches: 8. The CDR3 here is CASSPGTEVNTIYF. The DNA of the CDR3 is TGTGCCAGTAGCCCGGGGACAGAAGTAAACACCATATATTTT.

The chain links TRBV5-5 to TRBJ1-1; D uncertain. Germline CDR1 and CDR2: SGHKS and YYEKEE (reference sequence). This CDR3 is built from 11 residues. The germline V and J ends were trimmed by 3 bases and 3 bases, with 3 bases remaining between them. The DNA for the CDR3 is TGTGCCAGCAGCTCTCACACTGAAGCTTTCTTT. Amino acid sequence: CASSSHTEAFF.

CDR3 loop: CASGRLAGEETQYF. The CDR3, as DNA: TGCGCCAGCGGCAGACTAGCGGGAGAAGAGACCCAGTACTTC. The chain links TRBV5-1 to TRBJ2-5, with 12 positions matching TRBD2. The length of the CDR3 is 14 residues. The ends lost 7 bases at V and 3 bases at J; junction bases unmatched: 4. CDR1 SGHRS and CDR2 YFSETQ come from the germline V gene.

The V gene is TRBV5-1, the J gene TRBJ2-4; the match to TRBD2 covers 7 bases. Germline V lookup: CDR1 SGHRS, CDR2 YFSETQ. The CDR3 length is 15 residues. With 7 bases clipped from V and 0 bases from J, the junction kept 7 bases outside the gene matches. CDR3 sequence: CASGAIAGAKNIQYF. For the CDR3, the DNA is TGCGCCAGCGGGGCTATAGCGGGAGCCAAAAACATTCAGTACTTC.

The gene calls are TRBV7-2 and TRBJ2-1, with D possibly being TRBD1 (5 bases). V shed 7 bases and J shed 8 bases, with 24 bases lying between them. Germline CDR1 SGHTA, CDR2 FQGNSA. This CDR3 has 16 residues. The CDR3 DNA follows: TGTGCCAGCACCCCGGCAGGGCCCCGAGGTTTGGATGAGCAGTTCTTC. Protein sequence: CASTPAGPRGLDEQFF. The whole variable domain, filled in from reference TRBV7-2 and TRBJ2-1, reads GAGVSQSPSNKVTEKGKDVELRCDPISGHTALYWYRQSLGQGLEFLIYFQGNSAPDKSGLPSDRFSAERTGGSVSTLTIQRTQQEDSAVYLCASTPAGPRGLDEQFFGPGTRLTVL.

This clone came up once. The DNA for the CDR3 is TGCGCCAGCAGCTTGAGCTTCGATGAGCAGTTCTTC. It codes for CASSLSFDEQFF. The chain couples TRBV5-1 to TRBJ2-1; no clear D gene. With 1 base removed from V and 8 bases from J, the gap between germline ends came to 7 bases. The CDR3 totals 12 residues. Germline CDR1 reads SGHRS; CDR2 reads YFSETQ.

V and J are TRBV6-1 and TRBJ1-1, with a possible D match to TRBD1 (5 bases). The CDR3 length is 13 residues. Germline-derived CDR1 and CDR2 are MNHNS and SASEGT. The V gene lost 7 bases and the J gene lost 1 base, with 10 bases spanning the gap. CDR3 protein: CASTAGSNTEAFF. Written as DNA, the CDR3 is TGTGCCAGCACGGCAGGGTCGAACACTGAAGCTTTCTTT.